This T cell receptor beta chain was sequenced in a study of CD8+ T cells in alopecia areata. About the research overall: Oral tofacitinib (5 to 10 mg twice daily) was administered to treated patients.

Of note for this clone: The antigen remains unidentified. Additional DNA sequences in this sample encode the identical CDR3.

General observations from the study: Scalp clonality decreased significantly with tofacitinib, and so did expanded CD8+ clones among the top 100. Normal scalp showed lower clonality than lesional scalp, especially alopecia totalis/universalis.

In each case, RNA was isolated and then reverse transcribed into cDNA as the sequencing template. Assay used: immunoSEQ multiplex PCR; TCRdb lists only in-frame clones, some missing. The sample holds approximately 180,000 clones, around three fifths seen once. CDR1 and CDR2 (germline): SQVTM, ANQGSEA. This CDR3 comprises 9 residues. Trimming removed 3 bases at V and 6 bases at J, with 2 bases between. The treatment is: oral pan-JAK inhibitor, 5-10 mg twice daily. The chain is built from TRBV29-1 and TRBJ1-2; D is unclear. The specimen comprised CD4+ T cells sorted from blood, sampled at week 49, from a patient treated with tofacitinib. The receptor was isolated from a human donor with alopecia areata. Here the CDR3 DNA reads TGCAGCGTTGACCATGGCTACACCTTC. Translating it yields CSVDHGYTF. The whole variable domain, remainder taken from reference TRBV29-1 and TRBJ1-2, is SAVISQKPSRDICQRGTSLTIQCQVDSQVTMMFWYRQQPGQSLTLIATANQGSEATYESGFVIDKFPISRPNLTFSTLTVSNMSPEDSSIYLCSVDHGYTFGSGTRLTVV.